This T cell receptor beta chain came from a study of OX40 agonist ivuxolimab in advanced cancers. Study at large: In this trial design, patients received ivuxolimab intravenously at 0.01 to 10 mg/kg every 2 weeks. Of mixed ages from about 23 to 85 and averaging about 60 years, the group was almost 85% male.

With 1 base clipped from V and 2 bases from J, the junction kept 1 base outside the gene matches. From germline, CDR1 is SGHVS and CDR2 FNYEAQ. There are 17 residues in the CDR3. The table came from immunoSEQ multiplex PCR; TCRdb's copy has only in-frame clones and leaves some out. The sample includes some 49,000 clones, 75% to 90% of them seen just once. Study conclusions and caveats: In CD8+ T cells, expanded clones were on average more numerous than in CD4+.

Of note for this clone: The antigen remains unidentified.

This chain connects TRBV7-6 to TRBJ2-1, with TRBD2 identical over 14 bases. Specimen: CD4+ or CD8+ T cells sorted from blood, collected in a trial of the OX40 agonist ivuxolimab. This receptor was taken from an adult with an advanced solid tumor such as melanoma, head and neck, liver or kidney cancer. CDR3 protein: CASSLGLAGGPYNEQFF. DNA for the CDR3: TGTGCCAGCAGCTTAGGACTAGCGGGGGGGCCCTACAATGAGCAGTTCTTC.